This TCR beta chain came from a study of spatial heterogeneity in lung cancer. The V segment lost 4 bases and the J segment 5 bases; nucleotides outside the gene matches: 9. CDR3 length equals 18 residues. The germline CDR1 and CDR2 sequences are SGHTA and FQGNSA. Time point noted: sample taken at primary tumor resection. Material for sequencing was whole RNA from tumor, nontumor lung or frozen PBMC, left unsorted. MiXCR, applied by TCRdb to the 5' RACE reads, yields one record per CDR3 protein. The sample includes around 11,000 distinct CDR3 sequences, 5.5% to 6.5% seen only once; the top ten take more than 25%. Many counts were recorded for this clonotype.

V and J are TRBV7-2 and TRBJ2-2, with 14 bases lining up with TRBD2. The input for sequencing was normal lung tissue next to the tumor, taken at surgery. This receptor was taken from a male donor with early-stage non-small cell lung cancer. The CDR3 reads CASSSWGLAGERTGELFF. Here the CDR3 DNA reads TGTGCCAGCAGCTCATGGGGACTAGCGGGAGAGAGAACCGGGGAGCTGTTTTTT.